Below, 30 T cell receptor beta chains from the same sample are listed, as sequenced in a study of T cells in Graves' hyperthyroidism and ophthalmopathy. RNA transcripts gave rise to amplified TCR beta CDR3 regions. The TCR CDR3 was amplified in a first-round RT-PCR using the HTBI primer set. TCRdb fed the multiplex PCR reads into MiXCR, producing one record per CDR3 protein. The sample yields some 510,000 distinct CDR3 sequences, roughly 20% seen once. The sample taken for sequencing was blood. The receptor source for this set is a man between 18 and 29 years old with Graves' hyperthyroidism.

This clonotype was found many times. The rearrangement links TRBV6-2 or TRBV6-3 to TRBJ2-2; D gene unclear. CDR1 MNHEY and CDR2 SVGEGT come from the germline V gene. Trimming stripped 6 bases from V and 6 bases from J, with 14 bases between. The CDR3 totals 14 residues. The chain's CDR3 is CASSSLDKSGELFF. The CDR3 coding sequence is TGTGCCAGCAGCTCCTTAGACAAGTCCGGGGAGCTGTTTTTT.

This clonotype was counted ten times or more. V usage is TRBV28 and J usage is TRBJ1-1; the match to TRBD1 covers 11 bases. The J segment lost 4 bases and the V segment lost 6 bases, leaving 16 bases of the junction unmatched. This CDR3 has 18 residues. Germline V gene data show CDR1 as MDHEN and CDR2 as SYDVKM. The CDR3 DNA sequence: TGTGCCAGCAGGATAGCGCGGACAGGGGGCGGAAAGGGCACTGAAGCTTTCTTT. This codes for CASRIARTGGGKGTEAFF.

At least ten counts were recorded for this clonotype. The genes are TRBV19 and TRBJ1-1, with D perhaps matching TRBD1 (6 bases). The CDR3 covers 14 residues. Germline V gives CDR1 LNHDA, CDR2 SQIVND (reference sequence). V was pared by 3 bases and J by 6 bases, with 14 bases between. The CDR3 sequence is CASSILVQGAEAFF. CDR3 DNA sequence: TGTGCCAGTAGTATTCTTGTACAGGGTGCTGAAGCTTTCTTT. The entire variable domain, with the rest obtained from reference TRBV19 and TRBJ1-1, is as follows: DGGITQSPKYLFRKEGQNVTLSCEQNLNHDAMYWYRQDPGQGLRLIYYSQIVNDFQKGDIAEGYSVSREKKESFPLTVTSAQKNPTAFYLCASSILVQGAEAFFGQGTRLTVV.

DNA for the CDR3: TGTGCCAGCAGTTTATCGGGCAGGGGCAACACCGGGGAGCTGTTTTTT. Translating gives CASSLSGRGNTGELFF. This chain joins TRBV28 and TRBJ2-2, with D tentatively TRBD1 (6 bases). V lost 1 base and J 2 bases, leaving 11 bases between the germline ends. Per germline, CDR1 MDHEN and CDR2 SYDVKM. The CDR3 length is 16 residues.

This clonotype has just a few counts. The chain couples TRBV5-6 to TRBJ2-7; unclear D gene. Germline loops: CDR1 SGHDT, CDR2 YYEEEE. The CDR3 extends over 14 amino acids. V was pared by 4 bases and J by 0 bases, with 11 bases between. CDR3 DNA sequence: TGTGCCAGCAGCCTTCTCATTTCCTCCTACGAGCAGTACTTC. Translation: CASSLLISSYEQYF.

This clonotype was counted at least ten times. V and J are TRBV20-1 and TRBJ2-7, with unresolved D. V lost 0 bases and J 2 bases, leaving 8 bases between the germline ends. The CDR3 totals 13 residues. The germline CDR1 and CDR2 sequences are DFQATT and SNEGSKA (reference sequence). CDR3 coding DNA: TGCAGTGCTAGAGATACACAGACCTACGAGCAGTACTTC. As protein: CSARDTQTYEQYF.

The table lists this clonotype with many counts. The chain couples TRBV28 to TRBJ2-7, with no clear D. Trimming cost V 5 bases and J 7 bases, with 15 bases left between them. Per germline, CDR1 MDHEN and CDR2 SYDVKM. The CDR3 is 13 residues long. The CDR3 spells CASSPSDRSEQYF. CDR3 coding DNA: TGTGCCAGCAGTCCCAGCGACCGTTCGGAGCAGTACTTC.

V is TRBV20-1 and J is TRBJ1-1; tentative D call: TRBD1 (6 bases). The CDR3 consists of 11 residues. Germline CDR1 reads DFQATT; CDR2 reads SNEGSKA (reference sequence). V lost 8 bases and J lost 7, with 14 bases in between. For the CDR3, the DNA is TGCAGTACAACCAGGGGTAATGAAGCTTTCTTT. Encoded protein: CSTTRGNEAFF.

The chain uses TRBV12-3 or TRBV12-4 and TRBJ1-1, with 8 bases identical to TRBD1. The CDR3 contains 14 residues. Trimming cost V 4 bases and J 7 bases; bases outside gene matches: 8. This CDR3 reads CASSYRGYRNEAFF. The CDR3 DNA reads TGTGCCAGCAGTTACAGGGGGTACCGCAATGAAGCTTTCTTT.

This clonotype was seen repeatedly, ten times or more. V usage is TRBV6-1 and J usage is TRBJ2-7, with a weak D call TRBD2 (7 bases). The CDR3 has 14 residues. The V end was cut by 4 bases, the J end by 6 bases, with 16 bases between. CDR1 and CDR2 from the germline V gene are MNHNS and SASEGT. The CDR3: CASSGPRGGAEQYF. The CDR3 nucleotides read TGTGCCAGCAGTGGCCCGCGTGGGGGGGCCGAGCAGTACTTC.

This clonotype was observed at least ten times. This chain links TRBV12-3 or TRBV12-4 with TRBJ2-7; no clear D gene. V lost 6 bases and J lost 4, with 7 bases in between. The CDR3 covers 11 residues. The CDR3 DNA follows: TGTGCCAGCAGCTCCGGATACGAGCAGTACTTC. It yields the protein CASSSGYEQYF.

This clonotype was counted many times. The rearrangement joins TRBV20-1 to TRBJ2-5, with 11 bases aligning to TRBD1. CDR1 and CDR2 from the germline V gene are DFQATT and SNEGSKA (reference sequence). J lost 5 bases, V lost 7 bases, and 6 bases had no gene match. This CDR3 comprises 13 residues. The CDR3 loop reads CSVWTGGDETQYF. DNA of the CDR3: TGCAGTGTTTGGACAGGGGGCGACGAGACCCAGTACTTC.

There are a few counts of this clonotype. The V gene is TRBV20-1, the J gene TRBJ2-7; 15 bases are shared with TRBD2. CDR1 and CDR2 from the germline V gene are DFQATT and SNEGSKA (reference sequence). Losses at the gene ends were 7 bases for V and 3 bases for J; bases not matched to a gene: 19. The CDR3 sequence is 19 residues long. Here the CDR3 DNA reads TGCAGTGTCGAGACAGGATCAAGGACTAGCGGGAGGGTCGTCTACGAGCAGTACTTC. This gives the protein CSVETGSRTSGRVVYEQYF.

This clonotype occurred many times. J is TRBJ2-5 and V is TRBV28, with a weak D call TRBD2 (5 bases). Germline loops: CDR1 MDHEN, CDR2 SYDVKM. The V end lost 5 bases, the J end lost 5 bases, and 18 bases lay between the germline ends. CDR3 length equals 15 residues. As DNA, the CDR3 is TGTGCCAGCAGTCCGCCTGGAGGCAGTGGGGAGACCCAGTACTTC. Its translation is CASSPPGGSGETQYF.

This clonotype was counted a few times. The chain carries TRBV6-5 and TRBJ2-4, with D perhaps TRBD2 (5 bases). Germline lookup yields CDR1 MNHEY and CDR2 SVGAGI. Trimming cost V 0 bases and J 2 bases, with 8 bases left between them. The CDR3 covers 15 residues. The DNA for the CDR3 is TGTGCCAGCAGTTACTCGACGGGGACCAAAAACATTCAGTACTTC. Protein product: CASSYSTGTKNIQYF.

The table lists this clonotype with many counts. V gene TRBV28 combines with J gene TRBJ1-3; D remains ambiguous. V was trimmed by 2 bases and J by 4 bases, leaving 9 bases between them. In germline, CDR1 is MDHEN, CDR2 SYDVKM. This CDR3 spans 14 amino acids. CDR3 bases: TGTGCCAGCAGTTTAAAGGGAACGGGAAACACCATATATTTT. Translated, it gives CASSLKGTGNTIYF.

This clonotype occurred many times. In DNA form, the CDR3 reads TGTGCCAGCAGTTTATCCGGGACGCCGCATTTT. This sequence encodes CASSLSGTPHF. J is TRBJ1-5 and V is TRBV28; D possibly corresponds to TRBD1 (5 bases). Per germline, CDR1 MDHEN and CDR2 SYDVKM. This CDR3 spans 11 amino acids. Trimming removed 1 base at V and 15 bases at J, with 10 bases between.

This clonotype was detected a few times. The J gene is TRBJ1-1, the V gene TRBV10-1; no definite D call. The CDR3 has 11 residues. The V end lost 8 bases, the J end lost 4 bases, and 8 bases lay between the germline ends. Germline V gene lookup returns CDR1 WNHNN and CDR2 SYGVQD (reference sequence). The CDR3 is CASVPGTEAFF. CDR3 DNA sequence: TGCGCCAGCGTCCCGGGCACTGAAGCTTTCTTT.

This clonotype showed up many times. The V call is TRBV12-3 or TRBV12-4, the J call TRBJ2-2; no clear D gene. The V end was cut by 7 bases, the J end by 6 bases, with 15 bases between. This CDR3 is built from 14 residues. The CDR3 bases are TGTGCCAGCAACCTCGGCGGCATAGCCGGGGAGCTGTTTTTT. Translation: CASNLGGIAGELFF.

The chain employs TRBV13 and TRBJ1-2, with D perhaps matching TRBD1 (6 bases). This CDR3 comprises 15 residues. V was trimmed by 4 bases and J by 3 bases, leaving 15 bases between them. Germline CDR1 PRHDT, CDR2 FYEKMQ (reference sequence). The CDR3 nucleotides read TGTGCCAGCAGCTACGCGGGTTCAGGGGACTATGGCTACACCTTC. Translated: CASSYAGSGDYGYTF.

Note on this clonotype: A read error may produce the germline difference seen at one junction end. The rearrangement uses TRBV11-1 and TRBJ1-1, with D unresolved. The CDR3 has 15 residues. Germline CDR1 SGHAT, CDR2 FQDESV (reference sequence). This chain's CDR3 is CASSLAARLNTEAFF. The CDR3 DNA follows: TGTGCCAGCAGCTTAGCGGCCAGGCTGAATACTGAAGCTTTCTTT.

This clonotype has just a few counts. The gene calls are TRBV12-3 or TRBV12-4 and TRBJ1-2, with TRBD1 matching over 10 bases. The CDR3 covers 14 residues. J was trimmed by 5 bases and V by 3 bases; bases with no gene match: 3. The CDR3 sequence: CASSFPGQGYGYTF. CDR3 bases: TGTGCCAGCAGTTTTCCGGGACAGGGGTATGGCTACACCTTC.

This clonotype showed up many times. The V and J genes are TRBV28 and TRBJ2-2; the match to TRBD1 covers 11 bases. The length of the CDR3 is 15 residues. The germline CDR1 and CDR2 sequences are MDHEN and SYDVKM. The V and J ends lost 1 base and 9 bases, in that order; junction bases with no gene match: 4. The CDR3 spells CASSLFRTGGRELFF. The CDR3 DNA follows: TGTGCCAGCAGTTTATTCAGGACAGGGGGCCGGGAGCTGTTTTTT.

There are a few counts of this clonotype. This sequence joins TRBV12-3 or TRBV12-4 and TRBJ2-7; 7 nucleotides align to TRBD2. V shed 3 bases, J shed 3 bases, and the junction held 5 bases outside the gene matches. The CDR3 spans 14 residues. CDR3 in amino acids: CASSFGGEGYEQYF. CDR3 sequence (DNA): TGTGCCAGCAGTTTTGGGGGGGAGGGCTACGAGCAGTACTTC.

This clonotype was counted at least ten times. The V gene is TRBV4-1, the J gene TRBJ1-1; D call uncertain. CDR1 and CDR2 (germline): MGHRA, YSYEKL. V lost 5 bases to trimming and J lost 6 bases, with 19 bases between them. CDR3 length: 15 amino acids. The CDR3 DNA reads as TGCGCCAGCAGCTCCGGCTGGGCCGGAGACTCTGAAGCTTTCTTT. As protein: CASSSGWAGDSEAFF.

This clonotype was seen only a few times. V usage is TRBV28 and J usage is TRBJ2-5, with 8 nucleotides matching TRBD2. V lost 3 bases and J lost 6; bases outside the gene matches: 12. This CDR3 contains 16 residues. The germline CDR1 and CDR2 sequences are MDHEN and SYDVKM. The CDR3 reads CASSFSDLAGQKTQYF. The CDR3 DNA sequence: TGTGCCAGCAGTTTCTCCGACTTAGCGGGGCAAAAGACCCAGTACTTC.

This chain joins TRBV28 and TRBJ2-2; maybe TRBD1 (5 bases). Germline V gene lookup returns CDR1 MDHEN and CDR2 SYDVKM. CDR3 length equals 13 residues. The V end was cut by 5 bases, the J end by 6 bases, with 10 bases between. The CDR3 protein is CASSPQGPGELFF. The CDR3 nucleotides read TGTGCCAGCAGTCCTCAGGGTCCCGGGGAGCTGTTTTTT.

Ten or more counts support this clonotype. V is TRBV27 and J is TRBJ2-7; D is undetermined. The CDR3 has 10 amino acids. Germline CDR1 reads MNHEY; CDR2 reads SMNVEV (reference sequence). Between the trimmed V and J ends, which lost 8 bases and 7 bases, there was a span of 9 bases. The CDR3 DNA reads TGTGCCAGCTCTCAGTTGGAGCAGTACTTC. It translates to CASSQLEQYF.

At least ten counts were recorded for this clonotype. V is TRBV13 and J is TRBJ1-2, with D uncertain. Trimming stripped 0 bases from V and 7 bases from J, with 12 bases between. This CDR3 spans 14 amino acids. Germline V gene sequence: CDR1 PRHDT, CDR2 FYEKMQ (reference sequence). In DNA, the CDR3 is TGTGCCAGCAGCTTAGGAGTGACAAGGCGTGGCTACACCTTC. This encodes CASSLGVTRRGYTF.

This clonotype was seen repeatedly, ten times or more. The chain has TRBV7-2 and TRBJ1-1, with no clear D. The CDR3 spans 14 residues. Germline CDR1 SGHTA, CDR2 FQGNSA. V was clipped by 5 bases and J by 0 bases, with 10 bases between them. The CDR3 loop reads CASSPPRLNTEAFF. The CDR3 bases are TGTGCCAGCAGCCCCCCGCGGTTGAACACTGAAGCTTTCTTT.